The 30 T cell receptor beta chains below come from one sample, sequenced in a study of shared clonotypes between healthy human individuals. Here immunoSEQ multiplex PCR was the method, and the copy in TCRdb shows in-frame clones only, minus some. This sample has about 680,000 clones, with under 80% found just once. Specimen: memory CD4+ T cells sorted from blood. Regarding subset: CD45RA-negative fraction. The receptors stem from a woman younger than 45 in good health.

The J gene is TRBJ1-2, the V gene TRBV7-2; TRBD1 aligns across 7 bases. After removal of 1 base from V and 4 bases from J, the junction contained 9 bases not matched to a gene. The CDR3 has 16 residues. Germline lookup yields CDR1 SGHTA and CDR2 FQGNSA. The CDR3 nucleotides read TGTGCCAGCAGCTTAGGTGTTAGTGCAGGGGGCTATGGCTACACCTTC. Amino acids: CASSLGVSAGGYGYTF.

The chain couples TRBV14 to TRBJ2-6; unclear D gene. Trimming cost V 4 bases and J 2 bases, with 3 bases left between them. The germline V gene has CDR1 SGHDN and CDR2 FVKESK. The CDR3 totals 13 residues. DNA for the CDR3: TGTGCCAGCAGCCGTCCTGGGGCCAACGTCCTGACTTTC. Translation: CASSRPGANVLTF.

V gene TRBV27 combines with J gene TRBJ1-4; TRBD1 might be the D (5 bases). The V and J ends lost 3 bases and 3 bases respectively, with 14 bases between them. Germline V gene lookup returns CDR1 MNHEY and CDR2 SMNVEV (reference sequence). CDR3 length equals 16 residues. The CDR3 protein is CASSFGAEGPNEKLFF. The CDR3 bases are TGTGCCAGCAGTTTCGGGGCTGAAGGACCTAATGAAAAACTGTTTTTT.

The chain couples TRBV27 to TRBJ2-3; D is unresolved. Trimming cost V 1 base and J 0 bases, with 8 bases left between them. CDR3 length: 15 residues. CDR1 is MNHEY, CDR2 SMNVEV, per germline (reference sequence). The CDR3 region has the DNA TGTGCCAGCAGTTTATTGGGCGCCAGCACAGATACGCAGTATTTT. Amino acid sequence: CASSLLGASTDTQYF.

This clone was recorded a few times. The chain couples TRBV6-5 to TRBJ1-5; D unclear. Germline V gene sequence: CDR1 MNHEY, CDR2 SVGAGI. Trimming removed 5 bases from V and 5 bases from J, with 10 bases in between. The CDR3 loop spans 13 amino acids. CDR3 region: CASSPQEYQPQHF. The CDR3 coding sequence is TGTGCCAGCAGTCCTCAGGAGTATCAGCCCCAGCATTTT.

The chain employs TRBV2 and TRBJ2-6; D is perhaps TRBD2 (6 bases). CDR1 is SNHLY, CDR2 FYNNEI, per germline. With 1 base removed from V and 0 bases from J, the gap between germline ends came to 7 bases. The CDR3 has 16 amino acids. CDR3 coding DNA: TGTGCCAGCAGTGAAGACGGGAGCTCTGGGGCCAACGTCCTGACTTTC. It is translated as CASSEDGSSGANVLTF.

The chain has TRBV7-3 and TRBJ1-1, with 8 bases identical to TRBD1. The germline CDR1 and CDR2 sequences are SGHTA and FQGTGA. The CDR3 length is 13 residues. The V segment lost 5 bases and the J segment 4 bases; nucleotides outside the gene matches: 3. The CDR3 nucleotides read TGTGCCAGCAGCCGGACAGGGCTCACTGAAGCTTTCTTT. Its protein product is CASSRTGLTEAFF.

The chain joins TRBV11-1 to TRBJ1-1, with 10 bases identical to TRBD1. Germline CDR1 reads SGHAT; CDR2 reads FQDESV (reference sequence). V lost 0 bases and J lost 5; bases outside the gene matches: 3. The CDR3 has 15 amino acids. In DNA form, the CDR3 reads TGTGCCAGCAGCTTAGCCGACAGGGGGCAAACTGAAGCTTTCTTT. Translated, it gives CASSLADRGQTEAFF.

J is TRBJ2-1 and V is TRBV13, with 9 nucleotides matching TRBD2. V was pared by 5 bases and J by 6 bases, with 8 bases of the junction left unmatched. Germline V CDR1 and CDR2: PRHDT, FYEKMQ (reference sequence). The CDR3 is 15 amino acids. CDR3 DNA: TGTGCCAGCAGCCCCGTAGCGGGAGAACGCAATGAGCAGTTCTTC. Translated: CASSPVAGERNEQFF. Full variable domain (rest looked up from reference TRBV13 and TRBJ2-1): AAGVIQSPRHLIKEKRETATLKCYPIPRHDTVYWYQQGPGQDPQFLISFYEKMQSDKGSIPDRFSAQQFSDYHSELNMSSLELGDSALYFCASSPVAGERNEQFFGPGTRLTVL.

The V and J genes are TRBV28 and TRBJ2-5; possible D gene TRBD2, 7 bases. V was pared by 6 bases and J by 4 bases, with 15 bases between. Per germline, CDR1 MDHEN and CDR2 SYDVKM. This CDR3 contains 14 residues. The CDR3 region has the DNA TGTGCCAGCAGCGAAACAGGGAGGGGAGAGACCCAGTACTTC. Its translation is CASSETGRGETQYF.

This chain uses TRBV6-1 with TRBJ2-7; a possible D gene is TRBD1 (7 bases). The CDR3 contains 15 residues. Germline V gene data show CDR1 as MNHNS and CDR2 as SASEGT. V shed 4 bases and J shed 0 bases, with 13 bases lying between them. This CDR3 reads CASSGQGLISYEQYF. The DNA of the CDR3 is TGTGCCAGCAGTGGACAGGGACTCATCTCCTACGAGCAGTACTTC.

CDR3 nucleotide sequence: TGTGCCAGCAGCACCGAGCGGGAGAACGAGCAGTACTTC. It is translated as CASSTERENEQYF. This chain joins TRBV11-3 and TRBJ2-7, with TRBD2 identical over 8 bases. In germline, CDR1 is SGHNT, CDR2 YENEEA. The CDR3 has 13 residues. V shed 5 bases and J 5 bases; nucleotides not matched to a gene: 5.

The CDR3 coding sequence is TGTGCCAGCAGTTTATTTGATTTGGGGGTTAGGCCAGATACGCAGTATTTT. It specifies CASSLFDLGVRPDTQYF. The J gene is TRBJ2-3, the V gene TRBV28, with D perhaps given as TRBD1 or TRBD2 (5 bases each). This CDR3 spans 17 amino acids. Trimming cost V 1 base and J 4 bases, with 18 bases left between them. Germline loops: CDR1 MDHEN, CDR2 SYDVKM.

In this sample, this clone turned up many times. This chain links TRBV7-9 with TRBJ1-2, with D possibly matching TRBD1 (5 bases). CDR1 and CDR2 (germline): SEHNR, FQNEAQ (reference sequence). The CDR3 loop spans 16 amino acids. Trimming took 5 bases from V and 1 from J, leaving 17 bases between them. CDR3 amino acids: CASSPHGGDSNYGYTF. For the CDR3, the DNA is TGTGCCAGCAGCCCCCACGGTGGTGACAGTAACTATGGCTACACCTTC.

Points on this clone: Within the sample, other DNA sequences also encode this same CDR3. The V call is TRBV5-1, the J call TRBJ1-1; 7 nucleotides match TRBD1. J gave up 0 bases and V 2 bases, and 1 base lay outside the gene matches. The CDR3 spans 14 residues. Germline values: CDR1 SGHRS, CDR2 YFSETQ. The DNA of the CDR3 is TGCGCCAGCAGCTTAGGGACAGTGAACACTGAAGCTTTCTTT. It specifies CASSLGTVNTEAFF.

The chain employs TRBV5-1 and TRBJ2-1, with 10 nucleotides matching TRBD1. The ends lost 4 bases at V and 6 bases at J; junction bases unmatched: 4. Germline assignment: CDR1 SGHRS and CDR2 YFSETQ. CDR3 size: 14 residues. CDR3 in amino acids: CASSLRDRGNEQFF. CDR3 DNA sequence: TGCGCCAGCAGCCTCCGGGACAGGGGCAATGAGCAGTTCTTC. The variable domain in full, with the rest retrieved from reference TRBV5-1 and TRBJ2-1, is KAGVTQTPRYLIKTRGQQVTLSCSPISGHRSVSWYQQTPGQGLQFLFEYFSETQRNKGNFPGRFSGRQFSNSRSEMNVSTLELGDSALYLCASSLRDRGNEQFFGPGTRLTVL.

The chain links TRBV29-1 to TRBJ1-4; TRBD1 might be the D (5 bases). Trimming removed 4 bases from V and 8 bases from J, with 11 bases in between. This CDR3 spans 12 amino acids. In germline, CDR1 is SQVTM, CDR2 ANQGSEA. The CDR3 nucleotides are TGCAGCGTTGGTGGGGCAAAGGAAAAACTGTTTTTT. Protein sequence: CSVGGAKEKLFF.

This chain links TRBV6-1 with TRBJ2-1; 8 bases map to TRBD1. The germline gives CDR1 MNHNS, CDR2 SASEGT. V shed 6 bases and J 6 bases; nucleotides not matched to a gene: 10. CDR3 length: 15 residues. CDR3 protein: CASRAETGASNEQFF. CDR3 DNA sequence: TGTGCCAGCAGGGCCGAGACAGGGGCCTCCAATGAGCAGTTCTTC.

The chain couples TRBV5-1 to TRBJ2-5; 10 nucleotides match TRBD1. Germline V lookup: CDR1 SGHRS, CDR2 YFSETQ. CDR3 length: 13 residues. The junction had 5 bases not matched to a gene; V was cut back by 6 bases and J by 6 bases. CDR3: CASMGQGIKTQYF. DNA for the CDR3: TGCGCCAGCATGGGACAGGGGATAAAGACCCAGTACTTC.

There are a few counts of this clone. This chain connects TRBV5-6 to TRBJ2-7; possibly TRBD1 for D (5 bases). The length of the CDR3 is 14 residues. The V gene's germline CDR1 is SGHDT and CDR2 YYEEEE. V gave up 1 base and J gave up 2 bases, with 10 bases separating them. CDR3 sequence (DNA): TGTGCCAGCAGCTTGTTCGACAGCGCCTACGAGCAGTACTTC. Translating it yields CASSLFDSAYEQYF. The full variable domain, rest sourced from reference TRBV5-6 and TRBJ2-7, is DAGVTQSPTHLIKTRGQQVTLRCSPKSGHDTVSWYQQALGQGPQFIFQYYEEEERQRGNFPDRFSGHQFPNYSSELNVNALLLGDSALYLCASSLFDSAYEQYFGPGTRLTVT.

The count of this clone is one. CDR3 region: CASSPVVGSGGYTF. The CDR3 DNA follows: TGTGCCAGCTCACCGGTTGTTGGATCGGGTGGCTACACCTTC. The rearrangement links TRBV18 to TRBJ1-2; unclear D gene. The CDR3 is 14 amino acids. V was trimmed by 3 bases and J by 7 bases, leaving 15 bases between them. Per germline, CDR1 KGHSH and CDR2 LQKENI.

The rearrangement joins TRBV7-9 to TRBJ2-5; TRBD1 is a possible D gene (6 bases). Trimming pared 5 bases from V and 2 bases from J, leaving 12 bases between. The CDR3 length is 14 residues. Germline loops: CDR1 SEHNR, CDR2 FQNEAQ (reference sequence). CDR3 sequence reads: CASSVRDTQETQYF. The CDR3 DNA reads TGTGCCAGCAGCGTCCGGGACACTCAAGAGACCCAGTACTTC.

CDR3 region: CASTPGLAGGDTQYF. CDR3 coding DNA: TGTGCCAGTACCCCGGGACTAGCGGGAGGAGATACGCAGTATTTT. This chain joins TRBV19 and TRBJ2-3; 15 bases are shared with TRBD2. This CDR3 has 15 residues. V dropped 7 bases and J dropped 5; count of bases not matched to a gene: 4. The V gene's germline CDR1 is LNHDA and CDR2 SQIVND (reference sequence).

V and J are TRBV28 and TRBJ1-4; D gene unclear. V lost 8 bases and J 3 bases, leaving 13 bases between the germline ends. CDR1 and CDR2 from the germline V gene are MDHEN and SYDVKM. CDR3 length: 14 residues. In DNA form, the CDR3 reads TGTGCCAGCCGCGGTACCCTTCCTAATGAAAAACTGTTTTTT. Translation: CASRGTLPNEKLFF.

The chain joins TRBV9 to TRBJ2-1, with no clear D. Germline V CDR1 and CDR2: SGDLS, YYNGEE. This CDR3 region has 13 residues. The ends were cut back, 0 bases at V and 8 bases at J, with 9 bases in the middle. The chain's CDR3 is CASSVEAPDEQFF. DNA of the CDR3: TGTGCCAGCAGCGTAGAAGCCCCCGATGAGCAGTTCTTC.

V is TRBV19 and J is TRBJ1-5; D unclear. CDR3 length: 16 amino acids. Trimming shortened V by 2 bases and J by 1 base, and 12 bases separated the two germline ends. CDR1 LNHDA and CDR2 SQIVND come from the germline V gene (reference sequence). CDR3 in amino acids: CASSITPGRSNQPQHF. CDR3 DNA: TGTGCCAGTAGTATAACCCCGGGAAGAAGCAATCAGCCCCAGCATTTT.

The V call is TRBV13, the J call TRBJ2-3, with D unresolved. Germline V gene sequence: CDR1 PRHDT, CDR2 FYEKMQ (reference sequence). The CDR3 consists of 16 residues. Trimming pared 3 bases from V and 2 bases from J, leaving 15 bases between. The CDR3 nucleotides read TGTGCCAGCAGCTTGTTAATGCGGCGGAACACAGATACGCAGTATTTT. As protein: CASSLLMRRNTDTQYF.

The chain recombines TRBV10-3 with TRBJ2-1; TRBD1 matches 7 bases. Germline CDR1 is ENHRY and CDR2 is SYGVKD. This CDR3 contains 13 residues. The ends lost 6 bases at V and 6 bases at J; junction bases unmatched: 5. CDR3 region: CAIRGQASNEQFF. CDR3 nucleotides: TGTGCCATCAGAGGACAGGCGAGCAATGAGCAGTTCTTC.

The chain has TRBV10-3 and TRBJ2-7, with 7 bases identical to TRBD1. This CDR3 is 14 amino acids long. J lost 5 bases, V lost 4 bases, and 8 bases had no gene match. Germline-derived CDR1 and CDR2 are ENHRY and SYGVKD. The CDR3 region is CAISGITGENEQYF. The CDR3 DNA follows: TGTGCCATCAGTGGAATTACAGGGGAAAACGAGCAGTACTTC.

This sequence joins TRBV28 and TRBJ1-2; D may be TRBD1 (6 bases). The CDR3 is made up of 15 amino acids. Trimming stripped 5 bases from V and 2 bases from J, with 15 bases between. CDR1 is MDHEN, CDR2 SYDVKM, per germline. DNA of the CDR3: TGTGCCAGCAGTGAAGGGGGGGGCAGCAACTATGGCTACACCTTC. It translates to CASSEGGGSNYGYTF.